This T cell receptor (beta chain) was found in a study of T cells in Graves' hyperthyroidism and ophthalmopathy. Study-wide context: Blood from the periphery was taken at initial diagnosis, before any treatment.

This clonotype has more than one count but fewer than ten. Using RNA transcripts as the source, TCR beta CDR3 regions were amplified. The study used the HTBI primer set for a first-round RT-PCR of the TCR CDR3. MiXCR, applied by TCRdb to the multiplex PCR reads, yields one record per CDR3 protein. The table lists hundreds of thousands of distinct CDR3 sequences, less than 25% of them singletons, with approximately 30% in the top ten. Among ophthalmopathy patients, the Clinical Activity Score reached at least 3, the NOSPECS grade reached at least 4, and duration remained under 3 months. Fresh peripheral blood, about 9.9 ml, yielded the PBMCs. This clonotype was sampled from a man younger than 45 with Graves' ophthalmopathy. The sequenced material came from blood.

CDR3 sequence reads: CASSIVGTSGGTYNEQFF. CDR3 coding DNA: TGTGCCAGTAGTATAGTTGGGACTAGCGGGGGGACCTACAATGAGCAGTTCTTC. The chain combines TRBV19 with TRBJ2-1; 15 bases agree with TRBD2. Germline CDR1 and CDR2: LNHDA and SQIVND (reference sequence). CDR3 size: 18 residues. Germline trimming cut 1 base from V and 2 bases from J; bases unmatched to any gene: 3.